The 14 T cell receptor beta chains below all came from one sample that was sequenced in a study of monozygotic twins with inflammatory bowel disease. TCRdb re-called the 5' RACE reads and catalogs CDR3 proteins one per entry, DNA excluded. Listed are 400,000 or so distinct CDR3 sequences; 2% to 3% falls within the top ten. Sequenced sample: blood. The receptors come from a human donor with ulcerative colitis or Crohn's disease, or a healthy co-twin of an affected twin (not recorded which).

Here the CDR3 reads CSTNVPGRGQFF. This chain connects TRBV29-1 to TRBJ2-1; there is no DNA to check the TCRdb D call of TRBD1. Germline CDR1 and CDR2: SQVTM and ANQGSEA. The CDR3 consists of 12 residues.

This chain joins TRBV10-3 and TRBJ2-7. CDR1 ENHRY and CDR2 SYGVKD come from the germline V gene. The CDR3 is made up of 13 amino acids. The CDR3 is CAISESASYEQYF.

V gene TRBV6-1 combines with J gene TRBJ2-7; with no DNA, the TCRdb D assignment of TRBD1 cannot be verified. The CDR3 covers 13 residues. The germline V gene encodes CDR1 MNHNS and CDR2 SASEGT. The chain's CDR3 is CASSGTGYYEQYF.

CDR3 sequence: CASSRLGVLNTEAFF. J is TRBJ1-1 and V is TRBV18. CDR3 length equals 15 residues. CDR1 is KGHSH, CDR2 LQKENI, per germline.

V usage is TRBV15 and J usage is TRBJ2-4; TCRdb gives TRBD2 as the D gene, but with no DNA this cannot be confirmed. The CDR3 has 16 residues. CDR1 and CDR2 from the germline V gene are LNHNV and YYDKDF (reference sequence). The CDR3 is CATSRDRARAKNIQYF.

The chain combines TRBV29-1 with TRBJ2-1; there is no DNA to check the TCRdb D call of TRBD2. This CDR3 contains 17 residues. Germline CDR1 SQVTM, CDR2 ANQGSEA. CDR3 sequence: CSVEGLAGGSSYNEQFF.

The CDR3 sequence: CASSLDLRDPIYEQYF. The chain employs TRBV11-2 and TRBJ2-7; lacking DNA, the TRBD1 call made by TCRdb goes unchecked. CDR1 SGHAT and CDR2 FQNNGV come from the germline V gene. CDR3 length: 16 amino acids.

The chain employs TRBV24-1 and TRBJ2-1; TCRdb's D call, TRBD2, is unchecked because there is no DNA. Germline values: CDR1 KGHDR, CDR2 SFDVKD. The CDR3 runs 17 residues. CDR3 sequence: CATSTSGSATTYNEQFF.

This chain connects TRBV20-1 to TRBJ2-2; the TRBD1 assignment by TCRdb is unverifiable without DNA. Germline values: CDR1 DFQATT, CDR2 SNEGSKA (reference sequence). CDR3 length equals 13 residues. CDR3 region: CSAVFTGSGELFF.

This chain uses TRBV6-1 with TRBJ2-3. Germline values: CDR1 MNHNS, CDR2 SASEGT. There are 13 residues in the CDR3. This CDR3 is CASSEIVVDTQYF.

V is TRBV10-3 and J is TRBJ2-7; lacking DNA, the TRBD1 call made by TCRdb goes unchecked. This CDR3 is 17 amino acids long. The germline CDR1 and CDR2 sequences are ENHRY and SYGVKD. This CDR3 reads CAISDQGVRTKTYEQYF.

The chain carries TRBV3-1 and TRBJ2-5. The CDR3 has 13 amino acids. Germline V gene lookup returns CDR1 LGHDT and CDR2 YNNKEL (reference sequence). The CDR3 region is CASSPRSRETQYF.

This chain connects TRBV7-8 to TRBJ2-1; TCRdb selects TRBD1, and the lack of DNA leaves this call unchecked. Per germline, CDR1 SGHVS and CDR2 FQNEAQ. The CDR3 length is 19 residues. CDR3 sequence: CASSPYRIFGQGPDNEQFF.

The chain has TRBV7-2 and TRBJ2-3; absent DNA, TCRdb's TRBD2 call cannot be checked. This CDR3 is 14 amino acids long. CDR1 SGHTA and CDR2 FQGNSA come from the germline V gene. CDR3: CAGTSGDRTDTQYF. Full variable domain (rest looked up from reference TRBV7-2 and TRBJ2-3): GAGVSQSPSNKVTEKGKDVELRCDPISGHTALYWYRQSLGQGLEFLIYFQGNSAPDKSGLPSDRFSAERTGGSVSTLTIQRTQQEDSAVYLCAGTSGDRTDTQYFGPGTRLTVL.